Listed here is a single T cell receptor beta chain. Its antigen is unknown. The J segment lost 7 bases and the V segment lost 2 bases, leaving 10 bases of the junction unmatched. This CDR3 spans 15 amino acids. Germline V gives CDR1 MNHEY, CDR2 SVGAGI. This sample stems from a study of T cell responses to AZD1222 COVID-19 vaccine. Study results and limitations: After two AZD1222 doses, spike-specific TCR breadth and depth rose versus day 0. Mapped onto spike, vaccine-associated CD4 TCRs spanned it and were dominant at 160-218 and 743-854.

Assay used: immunoSEQ multiplex PCR; TCRdb lists only in-frame clones, some missing. The sample has about 87,000 clones, 90% seen once. The sequences come from peripheral blood, collected on day 0 of AZD1222 vaccination. This TCR was recovered from an adult in good health. This chain links TRBV6-5 with TRBJ2-7, with 8 bases identical to TRBD1. This CDR3 reads CASSYPDRETGEQYF. CDR3 DNA: TGTGCCAGCAGTTACCCGGACAGGGAGACGGGAGAGCAGTACTTC.